Here is one T cell receptor (beta chain) with its context. This clonotype was seen many times. Its antigen target is currently unknown. No clone much larger than this one lies a single base away; base qualities are absent. The data are from a study of T cells after yellow fever vaccination (dated by TCRdb to 2018 to 2020). With regard to the full study: The SMART-Seq v4 Ultra Low Input RNA kit was used to prepare libraries from fractions with low cell numbers. To follow T-cell clones before and after both primary and booster YFV17D yellow fever vaccination, bulk TCR alpha and beta repertoires underwent longitudinal sequencing. Blood samples were taken at several timepoints before and after primary and secondary immunization, and bulk PBMC replicates and cell subsets were isolated. Two healthy male donors, one aged 18 to 30 and one aged 30 to 40 years, made up the cohort.

Taken with the paper, the label for treatment or condition translates to: live attenuated yellow fever vaccine strain. At each blood-draw timepoint, two biological replicates of bulk PBMCs were collected. A standard Ficoll-Paque protocol was used to isolate PBMCs from peripheral blood. TriZol was used to extract RNA from bulk PBMCs, from CD4 and CD8 fractions, and from dextramer-positive and dextramer-negative fractions. Overall study results and their limits: Most clones expanded after primary vaccination were re-detected after the booster (96% of CD4 and about 88% of CD8), suggesting broad memory maintenance. Because only two donors were included in the study, the extent to which the findings can be generalized is limited. A small fraction of clonotypes appeared in both the CD4 and CD8 compartments, likely as a result of convergent recombination. Compared with the primary T-cell response, the secondary T-cell response was weaker but faster, peaking on day 5 rather than day 15. Computational filtering was needed because FACS-sorted repertoires could contain abundant contaminating clonotypes from the bulk population.

Reading the germline V gene gives CDR1 SGHRS and CDR2 YFSETQ. Its CDR3 holds 12 amino acids, cysteine through phenylalanine. Only CDR3 DNA remains: 36 bases, in frame from the first base. V was cut back by 0 bases and J by 5 bases, leaving a gap of 6 bases between them. TCR cDNA was synthesized by 5'RACE template switching, through which a universal primer site and unique molecular identifiers were introduced. Priming of cDNA synthesis was performed from both the TCR alpha and TCR beta constant segments. Libraries were amplified in two PCR steps, with sample barcodes and sequencing adapters added in the second step. Sequencing of the libraries was done on either Illumina HiSeq 2500 (2x100 bp) or NovaSeq (2x150 bp). The authors' pipeline ran thus. Demultiplexing of reads and collapsing into UMI consensus sequences were performed with MIGEC, and V(D)J alignment was carried out with MiXCR. Vaccine-responding clonotypes were defined with edgeR using replicate PBMC samples, requiring FDR below 0.01 and a log2 fold change above 5 up to day 15. Each bulk clonotype received a CD4 or CD8 identity based on whether the sequenced CD4 or CD8 repertoire contained that clonotype at higher abundance. In-frame beta chains were kept once TCRdb had trimmed the public reads at Q25 with fastp and called clones with MiXCR. Records with the same CDR3 protein are collapsed into one entry carrying the most frequent genes and DNA. What appears here as the V and J calls and clone size reflects TCRdb's work, not the paper's. Within this sample are about 400,000 distinct CDR3 sequences, with 6.2% of them counted one time only. Together, the top ten hold 15% of the sample.

Recombination joined TRBV5-1 with TRBJ2-7; the D assignment is uncertain and may be TRBD1 or TRBD2, with 5 bases supporting each. Material: PBMCs, obtained 5 days after the yellow fever booster vaccination. The receptor was isolated from a man aged 25 to 45 who received the YFV17D yellow fever vaccine. The CDR3 region has the sequence CASSLGGDEQYF. The nucleotide sequence is given as TGCGCCAGCAGCTTGGGAGGGGACGAGCAGTACTTC.